A single sample gave rise to the 5 T cell receptor beta chains below, sequenced in a study of cytomegalovirus exposure and HLA in healthy donors. Vbeta (60) and Jbeta (13) primers were used in the PCR. Clones were sequenced by immunoSEQ multiplex PCR, and TCRdb holds only the in-frame ones, with some missing. The sample contains fewer than 110,000 clones, more than 75% of which appear only once. The sample taken for sequencing was PBMCs. Source of these receptors: a woman under 30 in good health and CMV-seropositive.

This clone showed up just once. The V call is TRBV19, the J call TRBJ2-5; a possible D gene is TRBD1 (6 bases). V was trimmed by 5 bases and J by 9 bases, leaving 13 bases between them. The CDR3 spans 12 residues. CDR1 and CDR2 from the germline V gene are LNHDA and SQIVND (reference sequence). CDR3 sequence reads: CASSDGPGAQYF. CDR3 sequence (DNA): TGTGCCAGTAGTGACGGCCCAGGGGCCCAGTACTTC.

This clone came up a few times. The chain carries TRBV6-4 and TRBJ1-4, with D unresolved. This CDR3 has 15 amino acids. CDR1 and CDR2 from the germline V gene are MRHNA and SNTAGT. V lost 4 bases and J lost 7, with 16 bases in between. CDR3 coding DNA: TGTGCCAGCAGTGGACCCGGGCACGGGAGTGAAAAACTGTTTTTT. It translates to CASSGPGHGSEKLFF.

The rearrangement joins TRBV10-3 to TRBJ1-2, with 10 bases aligning to TRBD1. Germline V lookup: CDR1 ENHRY, CDR2 SYGVKD. The V gene end was trimmed by 0 bases and the J gene end by 9 bases; junction bases not matched to a gene: 4. The CDR3 loop spans 14 amino acids. CDR3 sequence: CAISESGTGVRYTF. CDR3 in DNA: TGTGCCATCAGTGAGTCAGGGACAGGGGTGCGCTACACCTTC.

In its sample, this clone was seen once. The V gene is TRBV4-2, the J gene TRBJ2-7; no firm D call. V was cut by 1 base and J by 1 base, with 11 bases left in between. The CDR3 runs 15 residues. Germline CDR1 LGHNA, CDR2 YNFKEQ. The CDR3 protein is CASSQVLEPSYEQYF. The CDR3 DNA is TGTGCCAGCAGCCAAGTTTTGGAGCCATCCTACGAGCAGTACTTC.

The rearrangement joins TRBV15 to TRBJ1-1, with unresolved D. This CDR3 has 13 amino acids. Trimming shortened V by 9 bases and J by 1 base, and 12 bases separated the two germline ends. In germline, CDR1 is LNHNV, CDR2 YYDKDF (reference sequence). The CDR3 reads CATALKSNTEAFF. DNA of the CDR3: TGTGCCACTGCACTCAAATCGAACACTGAAGCTTTCTTT.